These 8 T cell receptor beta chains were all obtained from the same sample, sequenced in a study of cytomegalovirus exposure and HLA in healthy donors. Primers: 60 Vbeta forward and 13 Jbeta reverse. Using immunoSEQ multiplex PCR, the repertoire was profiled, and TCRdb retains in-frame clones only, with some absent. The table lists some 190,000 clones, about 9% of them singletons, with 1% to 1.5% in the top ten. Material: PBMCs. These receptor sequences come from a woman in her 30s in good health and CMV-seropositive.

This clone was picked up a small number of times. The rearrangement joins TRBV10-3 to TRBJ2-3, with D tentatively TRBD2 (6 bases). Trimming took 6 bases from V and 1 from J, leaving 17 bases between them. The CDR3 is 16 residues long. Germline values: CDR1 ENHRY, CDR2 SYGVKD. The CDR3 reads CAIRDHSSARTDTQYF. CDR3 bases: TGTGCCATCAGAGATCATTCTAGCGCGCGCACAGATACGCAGTATTTT.

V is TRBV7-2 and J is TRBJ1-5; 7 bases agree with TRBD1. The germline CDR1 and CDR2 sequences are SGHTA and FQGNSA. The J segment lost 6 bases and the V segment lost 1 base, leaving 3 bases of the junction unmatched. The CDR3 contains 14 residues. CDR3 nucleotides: TGTGCCAGCAGCTTAGACCAGGGGGGTCAGCCCCAGCATTTT. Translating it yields CASSLDQGGQPQHF.

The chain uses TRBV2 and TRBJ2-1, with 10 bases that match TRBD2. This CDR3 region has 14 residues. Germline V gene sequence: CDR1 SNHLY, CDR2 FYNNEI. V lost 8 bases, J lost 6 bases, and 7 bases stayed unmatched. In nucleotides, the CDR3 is TGTGCCAGCTCTTCTAGCGGGAGTCGCAATGAGCAGTTCTTC. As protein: CASSSSGSRNEQFF.

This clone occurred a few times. This CDR3 is CAWSVAGKGYTF. The CDR3 bases are TGTGCCTGGAGTGTAGCGGGGAAGGGCTACACCTTC. The rearrangement joins TRBV30 to TRBJ1-2, with D uncertain. V was clipped by 0 bases and J by 8 bases, with 10 bases between them. Germline V lookup: CDR1 GTSNPN, CDR2 SVGIG (reference sequence). This CDR3 is built from 12 residues. The full variable domain, with the rest looked up from reference TRBV30 and TRBJ1-2, is SQTIHQWPATLVQPVGSPLSLECTVEGTSNPNLYWYRQAAGRGLQLLFYSVGIGQISSEVPQNLSASRPQDRQFILSSKKLLLSDSGFYLCAWSVAGKGYTFGSGTRLTVV.

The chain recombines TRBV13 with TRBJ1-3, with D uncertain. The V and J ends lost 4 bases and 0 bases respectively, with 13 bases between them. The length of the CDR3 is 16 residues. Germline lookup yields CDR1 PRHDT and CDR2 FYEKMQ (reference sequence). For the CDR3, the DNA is TGTGCCAGCAGCTCCCGACTATTTCGCTCTGGAAACACCATATATTTT. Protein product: CASSSRLFRSGNTIYF.

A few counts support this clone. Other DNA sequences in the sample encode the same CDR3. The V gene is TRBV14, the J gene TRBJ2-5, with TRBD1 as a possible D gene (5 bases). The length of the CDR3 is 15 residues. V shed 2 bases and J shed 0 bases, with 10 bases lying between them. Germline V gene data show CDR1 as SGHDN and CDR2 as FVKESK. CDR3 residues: CASSQQGWYQETQYF. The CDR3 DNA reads TGTGCCAGCAGCCAACAGGGATGGTACCAAGAGACCCAGTACTTC.

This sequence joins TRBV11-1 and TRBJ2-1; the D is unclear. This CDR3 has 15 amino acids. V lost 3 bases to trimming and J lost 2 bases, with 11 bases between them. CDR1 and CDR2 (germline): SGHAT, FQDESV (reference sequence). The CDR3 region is CASSFLRQAYNEQFF. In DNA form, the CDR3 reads TGTGCCAGCAGCTTTCTCCGGCAGGCCTACAATGAGCAGTTCTTC.

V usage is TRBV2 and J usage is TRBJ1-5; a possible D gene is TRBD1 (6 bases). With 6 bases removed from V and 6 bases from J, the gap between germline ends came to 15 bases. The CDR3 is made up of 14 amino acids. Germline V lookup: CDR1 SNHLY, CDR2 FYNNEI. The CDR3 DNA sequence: TGTGCCAGCAGCCGGGCCTTAGGGGGTCAGCCCCAGCATTTT. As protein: CASSRALGGQPQHF. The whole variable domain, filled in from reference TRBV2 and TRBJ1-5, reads EPEVTQTPSHQVTQMGQEVILRCVPISNHLYFYWYRQILGQKVEFLVSFYNNEISEKSEIFDDQFSVERPDGSNFTLKIRSTKLEDSAMYFCASSRALGGQPQHFGDGTRLSIL.